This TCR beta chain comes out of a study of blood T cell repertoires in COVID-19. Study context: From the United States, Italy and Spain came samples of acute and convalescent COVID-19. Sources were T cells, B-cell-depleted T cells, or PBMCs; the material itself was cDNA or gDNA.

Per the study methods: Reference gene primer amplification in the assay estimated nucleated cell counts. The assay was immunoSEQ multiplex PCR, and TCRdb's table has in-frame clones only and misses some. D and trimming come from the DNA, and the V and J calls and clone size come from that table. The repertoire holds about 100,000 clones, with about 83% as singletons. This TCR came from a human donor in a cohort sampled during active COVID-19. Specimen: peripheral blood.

Here the CDR3 DNA reads TGTGCCAGTAGTATAGGGACTAGAAGGCCTCGTAATGAGCAGTTCTTC. This encodes CASSIGTRRPRNEQFF. The chain uses TRBV19 and TRBJ2-1; 7 positions agree with TRBD2. Germline V gene sequence: CDR1 LNHDA, CDR2 SQIVND (reference sequence). The CDR3 runs 16 residues. Germline trimming cut 1 base from V and 7 bases from J; bases unmatched to any gene: 10.